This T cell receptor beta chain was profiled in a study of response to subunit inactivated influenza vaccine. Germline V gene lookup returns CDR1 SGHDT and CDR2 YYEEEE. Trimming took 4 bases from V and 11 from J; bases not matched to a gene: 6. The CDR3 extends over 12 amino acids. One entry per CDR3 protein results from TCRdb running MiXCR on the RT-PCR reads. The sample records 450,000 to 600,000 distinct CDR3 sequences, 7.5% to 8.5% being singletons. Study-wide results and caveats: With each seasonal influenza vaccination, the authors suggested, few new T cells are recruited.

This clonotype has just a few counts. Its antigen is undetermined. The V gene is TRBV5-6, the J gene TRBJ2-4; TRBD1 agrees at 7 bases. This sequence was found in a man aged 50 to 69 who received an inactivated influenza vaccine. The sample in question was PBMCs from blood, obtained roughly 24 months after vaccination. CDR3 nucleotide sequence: TGTGCCAGCAGCGTAGACAGGGTTGTTCAGTACTTC. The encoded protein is CASSVDRVVQYF.